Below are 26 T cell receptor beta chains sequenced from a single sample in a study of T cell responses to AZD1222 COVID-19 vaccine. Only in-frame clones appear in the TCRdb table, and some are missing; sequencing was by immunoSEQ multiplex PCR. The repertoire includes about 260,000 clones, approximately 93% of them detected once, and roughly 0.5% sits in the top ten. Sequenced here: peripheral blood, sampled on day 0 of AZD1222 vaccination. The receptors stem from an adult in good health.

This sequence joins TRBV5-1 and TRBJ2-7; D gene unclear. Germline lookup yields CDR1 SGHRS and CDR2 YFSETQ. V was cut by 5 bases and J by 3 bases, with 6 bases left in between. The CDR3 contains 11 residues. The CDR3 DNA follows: TGCGCCAGCAGAGATGGCTACGAGCAGTACTTC. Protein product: CASRDGYEQYF.

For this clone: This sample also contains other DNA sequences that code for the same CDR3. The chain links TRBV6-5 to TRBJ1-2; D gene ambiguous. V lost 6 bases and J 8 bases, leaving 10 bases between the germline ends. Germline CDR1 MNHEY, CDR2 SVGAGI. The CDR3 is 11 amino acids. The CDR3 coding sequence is TGTGCCAGCAGCCGAGATGGGGGCTACACCTTC. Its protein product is CASSRDGGYTF.

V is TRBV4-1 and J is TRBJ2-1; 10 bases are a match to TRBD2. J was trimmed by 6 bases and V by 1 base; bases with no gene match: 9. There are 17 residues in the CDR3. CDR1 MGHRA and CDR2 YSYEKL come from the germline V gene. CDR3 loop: CASSQATLAGISNEQFF. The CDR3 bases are TGCGCCAGCAGCCAAGCCACACTAGCGGGAATAAGCAATGAGCAGTTCTTC.

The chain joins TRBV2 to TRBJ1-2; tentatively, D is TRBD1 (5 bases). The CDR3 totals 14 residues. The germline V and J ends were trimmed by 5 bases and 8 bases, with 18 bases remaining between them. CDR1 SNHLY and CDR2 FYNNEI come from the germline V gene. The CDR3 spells CASSPAPGMGGYTF. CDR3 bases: TGTGCCAGCAGTCCCGCACCAGGGATGGGAGGCTACACCTTC. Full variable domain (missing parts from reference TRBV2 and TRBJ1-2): EPEVTQTPSHQVTQMGQEVILRCVPISNHLYFYWYRQILGQKVEFLVSFYNNEISEKSEIFDDQFSVERPDGSNFTLKIRSTKLEDSAMYFCASSPAPGMGGYTFGSGTRLTVV.

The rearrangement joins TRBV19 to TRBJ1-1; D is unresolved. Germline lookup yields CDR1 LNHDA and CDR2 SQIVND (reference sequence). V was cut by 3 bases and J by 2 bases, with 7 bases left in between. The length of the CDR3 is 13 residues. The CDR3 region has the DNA TGTGCCAGTAGTATTGGCATTAACACTGAAGCTTTCTTT. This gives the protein CASSIGINTEAFF.

The CDR3 DNA sequence: TGTGCCAGCAGTCGGCCCGGAGCCCATGAGTTCTTC. Residues: CASSRPGAHEFF. This sequence joins TRBV6-5 and TRBJ2-1; D ambiguous. V shed 5 bases and J shed 14 bases, with 16 bases lying between them. This CDR3 region has 12 residues. Germline CDR1 reads MNHEY; CDR2 reads SVGAGI.

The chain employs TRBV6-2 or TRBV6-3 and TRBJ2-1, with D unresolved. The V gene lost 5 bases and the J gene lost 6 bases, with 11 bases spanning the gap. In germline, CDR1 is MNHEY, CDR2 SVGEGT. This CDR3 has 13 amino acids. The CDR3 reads CASSRSPGNEQFF. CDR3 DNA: TGTGCCAGCAGTAGAAGTCCGGGCAATGAGCAGTTCTTC.

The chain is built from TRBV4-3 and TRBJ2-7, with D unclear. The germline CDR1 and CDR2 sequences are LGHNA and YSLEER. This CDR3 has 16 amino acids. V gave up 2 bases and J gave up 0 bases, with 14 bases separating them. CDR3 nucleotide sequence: TGCGCCAGCAGCCAATATGCGACCCAGAGCTCCTACGAGCAGTACTTC. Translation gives CASSQYATQSSYEQYF.

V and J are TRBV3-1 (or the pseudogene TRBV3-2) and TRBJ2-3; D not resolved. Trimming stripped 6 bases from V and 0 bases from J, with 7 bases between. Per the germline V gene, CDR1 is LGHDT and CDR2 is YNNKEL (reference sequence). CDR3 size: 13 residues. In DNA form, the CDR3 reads TGTGCCAGCAGGGGCGGCAGCACAGATACGCAGTATTTT. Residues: CASRGGSTDTQYF.

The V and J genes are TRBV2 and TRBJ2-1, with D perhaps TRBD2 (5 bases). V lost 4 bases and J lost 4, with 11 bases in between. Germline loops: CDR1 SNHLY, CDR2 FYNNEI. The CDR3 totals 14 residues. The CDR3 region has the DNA TGTGCCAGCAGTGGGACTGACATTTACAATGAGCAGTTCTTC. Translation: CASSGTDIYNEQFF. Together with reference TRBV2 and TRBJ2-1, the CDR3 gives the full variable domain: EPEVTQTPSHQVTQMGQEVILRCVPISNHLYFYWYRQILGQKVEFLVSFYNNEISEKSEIFDDQFSVERPDGSNFTLKIRSTKLEDSAMYFCASSGTDIYNEQFFGPGTRLTVL.

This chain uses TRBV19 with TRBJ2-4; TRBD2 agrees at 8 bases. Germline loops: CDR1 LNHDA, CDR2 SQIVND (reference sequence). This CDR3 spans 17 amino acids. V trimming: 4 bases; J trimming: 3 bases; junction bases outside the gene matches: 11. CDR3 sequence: CASSRIDSRGGKNIQYF. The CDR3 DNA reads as TGTGCCAGTAGTAGAATCGATAGTCGGGGGGGCAAAAACATTCAGTACTTC.

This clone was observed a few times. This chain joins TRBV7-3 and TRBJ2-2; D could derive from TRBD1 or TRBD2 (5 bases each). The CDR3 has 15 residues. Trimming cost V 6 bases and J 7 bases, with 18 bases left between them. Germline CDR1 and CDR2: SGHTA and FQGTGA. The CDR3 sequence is CASRATGARSGELFF. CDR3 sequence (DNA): TGTGCCAGCAGGGCGACCGGGGCGAGGAGCGGGGAGCTGTTTTTT.

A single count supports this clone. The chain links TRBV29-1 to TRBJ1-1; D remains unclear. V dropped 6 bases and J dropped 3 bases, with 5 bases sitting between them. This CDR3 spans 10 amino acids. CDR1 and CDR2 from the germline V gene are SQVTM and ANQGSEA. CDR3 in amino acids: CSVYHTEAFF. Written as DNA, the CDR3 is TGCAGCGTGTACCACACTGAAGCTTTCTTT.

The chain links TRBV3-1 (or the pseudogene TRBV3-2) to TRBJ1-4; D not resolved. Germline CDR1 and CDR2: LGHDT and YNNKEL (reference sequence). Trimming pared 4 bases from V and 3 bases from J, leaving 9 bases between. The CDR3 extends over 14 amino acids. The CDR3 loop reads CASSPGPANEKLFF. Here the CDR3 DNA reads TGTGCCAGCAGCCCCGGACCGGCTAATGAAAAACTGTTTTTT.

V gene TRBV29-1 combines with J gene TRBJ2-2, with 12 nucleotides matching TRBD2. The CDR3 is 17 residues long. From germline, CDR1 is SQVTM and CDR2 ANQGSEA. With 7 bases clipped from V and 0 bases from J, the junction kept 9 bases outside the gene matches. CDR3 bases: TGCAGCGGGTCCCGGACTAGCGGGACCGCGAACACCGGGGAGCTGTTTTTT. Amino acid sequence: CSGSRTSGTANTGELFF.

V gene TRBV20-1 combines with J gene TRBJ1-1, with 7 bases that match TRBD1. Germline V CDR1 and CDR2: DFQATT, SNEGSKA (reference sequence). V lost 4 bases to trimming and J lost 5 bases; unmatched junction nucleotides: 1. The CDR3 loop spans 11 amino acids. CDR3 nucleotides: TGCAGTGCTAACAGGGGAACTGAAGCTTTCTTT. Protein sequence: CSANRGTEAFF.

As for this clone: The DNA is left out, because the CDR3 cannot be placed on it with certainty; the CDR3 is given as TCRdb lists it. Here the CDR3 reads CASSLSGRRAGELFF. The rearrangement joins TRBV7-2 to TRBJ2-2. The CDR3 totals 15 residues, both ends included. CDR1 is SGHTA, CDR2 FQGNSA, per germline.

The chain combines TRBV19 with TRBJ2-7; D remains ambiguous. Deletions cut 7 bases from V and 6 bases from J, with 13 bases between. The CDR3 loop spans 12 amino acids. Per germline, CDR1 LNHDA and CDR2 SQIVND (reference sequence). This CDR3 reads CASKSDAPEQYF. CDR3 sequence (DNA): TGTGCCAGTAAATCGGATGCGCCCGAGCAGTACTTC.

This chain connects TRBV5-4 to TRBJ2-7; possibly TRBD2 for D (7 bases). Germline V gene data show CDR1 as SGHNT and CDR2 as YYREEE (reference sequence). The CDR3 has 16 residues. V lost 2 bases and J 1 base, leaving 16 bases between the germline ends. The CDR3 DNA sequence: TGTGCCAGCAGCTTAGGGGGGGCGGCTGGATCCTACGAGCAGTACTTC. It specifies CASSLGGAAGSYEQYF.

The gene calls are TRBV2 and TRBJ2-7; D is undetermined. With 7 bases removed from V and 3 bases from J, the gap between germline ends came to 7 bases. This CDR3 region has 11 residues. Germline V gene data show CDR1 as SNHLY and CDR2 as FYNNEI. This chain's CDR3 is CASTPHYEQYF. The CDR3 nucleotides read TGTGCCAGCACCCCTCACTACGAGCAGTACTTC.

CDR3 nucleotide sequence: TGTGCCAGCAGTCTACGCCTTAACGAGGGCTACACCTTC. It translates to CASSLRLNEGYTF. V gene TRBV27 combines with J gene TRBJ1-2; D is ambiguous. V lost 5 bases and J lost 8, with 15 bases in between. Per germline, CDR1 MNHEY and CDR2 SMNVEV (reference sequence). This CDR3 contains 13 residues.

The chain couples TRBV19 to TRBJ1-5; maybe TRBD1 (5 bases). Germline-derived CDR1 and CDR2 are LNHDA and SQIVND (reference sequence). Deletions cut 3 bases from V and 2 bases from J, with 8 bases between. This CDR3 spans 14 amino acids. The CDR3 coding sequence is TGTGCCAGTAGTATCGGGGCTGGCAATCAGCCCCAGCATTTT. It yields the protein CASSIGAGNQPQHF. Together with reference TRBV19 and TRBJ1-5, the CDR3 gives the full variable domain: DGGITQSPKYLFRKEGQNVTLSCEQNLNHDAMYWYRQDPGQGLRLIYYSQIVNDFQKGDIAEGYSVSREKKESFPLTVTSAQKNPTAFYLCASSIGAGNQPQHFGDGTRLSIL.

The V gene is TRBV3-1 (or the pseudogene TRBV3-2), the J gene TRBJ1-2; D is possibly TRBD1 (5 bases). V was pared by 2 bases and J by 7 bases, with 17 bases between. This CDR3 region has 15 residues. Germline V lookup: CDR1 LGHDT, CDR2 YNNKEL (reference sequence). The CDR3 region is CASSQTIAGTPGYTF. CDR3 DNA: TGTGCCAGCAGCCAAACGATTGCCGGGACCCCTGGCTACACCTTC.

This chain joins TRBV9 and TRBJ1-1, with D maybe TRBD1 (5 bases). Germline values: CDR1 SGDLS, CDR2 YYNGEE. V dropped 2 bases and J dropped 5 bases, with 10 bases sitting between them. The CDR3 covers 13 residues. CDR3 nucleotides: TGTGCCAGCAGCGTCAGGGTAGGGACTGAAGCTTTCTTT. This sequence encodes CASSVRVGTEAFF. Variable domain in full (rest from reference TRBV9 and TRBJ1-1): DSGVTQTPKHLITATGQRVTLRCSPRSGDLSVYWYQQSLDQGLQFLIQYYNGEERAKGNILERFSAQQFPDLHSELNLSSLELGDSALYFCASSVRVGTEAFFGQGTRLTVV.

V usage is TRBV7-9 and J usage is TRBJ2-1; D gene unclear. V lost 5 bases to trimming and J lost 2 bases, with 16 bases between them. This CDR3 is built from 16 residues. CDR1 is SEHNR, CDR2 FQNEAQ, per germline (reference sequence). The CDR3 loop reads CASSPDFAAPYNEQFF. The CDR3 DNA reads TGTGCCAGCAGCCCAGACTTCGCCGCACCCTACAATGAGCAGTTCTTC. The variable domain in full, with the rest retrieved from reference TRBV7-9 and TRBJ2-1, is DTGVSQNPRHKITKRGQNVTFRCDPISEHNRLYWYRQTLGQGPEFLTYFQNEAQLEKSRLLSDRFSAERPKGSFSTLEIQRTEQGDSAMYLCASSPDFAAPYNEQFFGPGTRLTVL.

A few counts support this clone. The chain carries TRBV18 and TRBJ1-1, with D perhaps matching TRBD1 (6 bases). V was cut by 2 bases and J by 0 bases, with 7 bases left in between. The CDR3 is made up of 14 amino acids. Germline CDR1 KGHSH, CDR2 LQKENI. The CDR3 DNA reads TGTGCCAGCTCACCAACAGGGTTGAACACTGAAGCTTTCTTT. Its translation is CASSPTGLNTEAFF.